This TCR beta chain was captured by sequencing in a study of T cells after yellow fever vaccination. Turning to the study itself: Fractions of low cell number were prepared using SMART-Seq v4 Ultra Low Input. Study-wide results and limits: Subsequent to the booster, the majority of primary-vaccination clones reappeared (approximately 95% CD4, more than 70% CD8). A weaker but faster secondary response was observed, peaking on day 5 versus 15. Across the CD4 and CD8 compartments, a small share of clonotypes was present in both.

TCRdb redid the calling of the 5' RACE reads with MiXCR, one entry per CDR3 protein. Of 300,000 to 450,000 distinct CDR3 sequences listed, roughly 7.5% were seen once; the top ten hold under 20%. A few counts support this clonotype. Its target is not known. Germline CDR1 SGDLS, CDR2 YYNGEE. V shed 0 bases and J shed 0 bases, with 16 bases lying between them. The CDR3 spans 19 residues. The chain is built from TRBV9 and TRBJ2-6, with D possibly being TRBD2 (6 bases). This clonotype originated in a man between 18 and 35 years old who received the YFV17D yellow fever vaccine. The sequencing used PBMCs, collected around 45 days after the first yellow fever vaccination. CDR3 bases: TGTGCCAGCAGCGTAGAAGTTCCGGGAGAACCCTCTGGGGCCAACGTCCTGACTTTC. It is translated as CASSVEVPGEPSGANVLTF. Supplemented by reference TRBV9 and TRBJ2-6, the full variable domain reads DSGVTQTPKHLITATGQRVTLRCSPRSGDLSVYWYQQSLDQGLQFLIQYYNGEERAKGNILERFSAQQFPDLHSELNLSSLELGDSALYFCASSVEVPGEPSGANVLTFGAGSRLTVL.